This note documents a single T cell receptor beta chain sequence. Other DNA sequences within the sample encode an identical CDR3. The data originate from a study of shared clonotypes between healthy human individuals. As defined, naive CD8 cells were CD45RO-negative and positively selected for CCR7, with terminally differentiated effector memory CD45RA+ cells excluded. Sequencing was performed with immunoSEQ multiplex PCR; in TCRdb, only in-frame clones are kept and a portion is missing. The data contain roughly 2 million clones, about 95% of them singletons. Germline CDR1 SGHRS, CDR2 YFSETQ. This CDR3 has 13 residues. Trimming stripped 4 bases from V and 5 bases from J, with 11 bases between.

This TCR derives from a man between 18 and 35 years old in good health. Specimen: naive CD8+ T cells sorted from blood. The chain combines TRBV5-1 with TRBJ2-3, with D tentatively TRBD2 (7 bases). This CDR3 is CASSLGGQDTQYF. DNA of the CDR3: TGCGCCAGCAGCCTCGGGGGGCAAGATACGCAGTATTTT.